The source of this T cell receptor (beta chain) is a study of OX40 agonist ivuxolimab in advanced cancers. The V gene lost 9 bases and the J gene lost 7 bases, with 10 bases spanning the gap. This CDR3 comprises 11 residues. Germline CDR1 ENHRY, CDR2 SYGVKD. Blood sampling took place at baseline, cycle 4 day 1, and cycle 7 day 1. The table lists this clone with a few counts. The antigen remains unidentified. The same CDR3 arises from other DNA sequences in this sample as well. Clones were read by immunoSEQ multiplex PCR, and TCRdb kept only the in-frame ones, dropping some. The sample carries about 71,000 clones, about 81% recorded once. Findings and limits, study-wide: Among the lowest peripheral clonal expansion occurred in 0.1-3.0 mg/kg partial responders. Clonal expansion from baseline to week 6 occurred in both CD4+ and CD8+ T cells.

J is TRBJ2-1 and V is TRBV10-3, with D perhaps matching TRBD2 (7 bases). The source of this sequence is an adult with an advanced solid tumor such as melanoma, head and neck, liver or kidney cancer. Sequencing used CD4+ or CD8+ T cells sorted from blood, obtained in a trial of the OX40 agonist ivuxolimab. CDR3 amino acids: CAMGGGNEQFF. CDR3 nucleotides: TGTGCCATGGGAGGGGGGAATGAGCAGTTCTTC.